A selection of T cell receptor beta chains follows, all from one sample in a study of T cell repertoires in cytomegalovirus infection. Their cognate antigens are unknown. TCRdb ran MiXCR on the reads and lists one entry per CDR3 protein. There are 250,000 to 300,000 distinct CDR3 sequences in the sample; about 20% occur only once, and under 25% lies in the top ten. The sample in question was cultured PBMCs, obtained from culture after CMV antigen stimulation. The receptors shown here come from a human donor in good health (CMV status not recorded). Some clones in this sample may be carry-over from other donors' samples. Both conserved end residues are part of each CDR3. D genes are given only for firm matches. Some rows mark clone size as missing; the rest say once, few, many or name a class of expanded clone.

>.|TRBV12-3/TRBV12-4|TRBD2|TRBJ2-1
TGTGCCAGCAGACTAGCGGGAAGAGGCAATGAGCAGTTCTTC
CASRLAGRGNEQFF
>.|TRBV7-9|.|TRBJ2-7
TGTGCCAGCAGCCCCGGGACGGGTACCTACGAGCAGTACTTC
CASSPGTGTYEQYF
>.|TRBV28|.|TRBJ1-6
TGTGCCAGCAGGTCAAAGGCTAATTCACCCCTCCACTTT
CASRSKANSPLHF
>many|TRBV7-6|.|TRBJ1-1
TGTGCCAGCAGCTTAGAATCCGACACTGAAGCTTTCTTT
CASSLESDTEAFF
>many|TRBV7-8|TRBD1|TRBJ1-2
TGTGCCAGCAGCGAGCTGGACAGGTACTATGGCTACACCTTC
CASSELDRYYGYTF
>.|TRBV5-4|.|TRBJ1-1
TGTGCCAGCAGCTTTCCCAAGACAGCGGGGAACACTGAAGCTTTCTTT
CASSFPKTAGNTEAFF
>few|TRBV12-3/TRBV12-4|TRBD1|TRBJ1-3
TGTGCCAGCAGTTTAAGGGACAGAGGAAACACCATATATTTT
CASSLRDRGNTIYF
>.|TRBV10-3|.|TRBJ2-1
TGTGCCATCAGTGAGGCGGCGAGCTCCTACAATGAGCAGTTCTTC
CAISEAASSYNEQFF
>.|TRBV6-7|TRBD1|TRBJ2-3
TGTGCCAGCAGTTCCCCGGACAGGGGAACAGATACGCAGTATTTT
CASSSPDRGTDTQYF
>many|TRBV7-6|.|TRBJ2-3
TGTGCCAGCAGCTTAGGTTCGGCGACAGCCAGCACAGATACGCAGTATTTT
CASSLGSATASTDTQYF
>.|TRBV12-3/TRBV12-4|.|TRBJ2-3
TGTGCCAGCAGTCAGGGAGGTGGTGGCACAGATACGCAGTATTTT
CASSQGGGGTDTQYF
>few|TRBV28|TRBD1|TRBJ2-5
TGTGCCAGCAGGACTCCGACAGGGGGACACGAGACCCAGTACTTC
CASRTPTGGHETQYF
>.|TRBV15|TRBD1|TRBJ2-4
TGTGCCACCAGCAGAACTCCTACCGGGACAGAAAACATTCAGTACTTC
CATSRTPTGTENIQYF
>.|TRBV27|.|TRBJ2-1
TGTGCCAGCAGTTCCGGCATCCATGAGCAGTTCTTC
CASSSGIHEQFF
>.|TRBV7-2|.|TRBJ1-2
TGTGCCAGCAGCCCCCCAGGGGCTGGCTACACCTTC
CASSPPGAGYTF
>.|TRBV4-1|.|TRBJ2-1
TGCGCCAGCAGCCAAGAGCACTCCCCAGGCAATGAGCAGTTCTTC
CASSQEHSPGNEQFF
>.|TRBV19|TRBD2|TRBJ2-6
TGTGCCACCCGAGCGGGGTTTGGCTCTGGGGCCAACGTCCTGACTTTC
CATRAGFGSGANVLTF
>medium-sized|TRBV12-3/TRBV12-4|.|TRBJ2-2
TGTGCCAGCTGGGGGGCCATCCAACGGGGTTACACCGGGGAGCTGTTTTTT
CASWGAIQRGYTGELFF
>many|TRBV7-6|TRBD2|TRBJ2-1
TGTGCCAGCAGCCGCCAAGTTAGCGGGGGGACCTACAATGAGCAGTTCTTC
CASSRQVSGGTYNEQFF
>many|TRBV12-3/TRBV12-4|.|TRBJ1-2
TGTGCCAGCAGGCGGACAGTTTATGGCTACACCTTC
CASRRTVYGYTF
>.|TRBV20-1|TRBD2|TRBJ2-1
TGCAGTGCTAGACTAGCGGGAGGCGATGAGCAGTTCTTC
CSARLAGGDEQFF
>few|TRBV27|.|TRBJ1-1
TGTGCCAGCAGTTTTGGAAAGGGGCCCTATAGTGAAGCTTTCTTT
CASSFGKGPYSEAFF
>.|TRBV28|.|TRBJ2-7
TGTGCCAGCAGTTTGCTACAGGGAAACAACGAGCAGTACTTC
CASSLLQGNNEQYF
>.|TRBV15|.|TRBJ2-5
TGTGCCACCAGCAGAGATCACGAGCGCGGGGAGACCCAGTACTTC
CATSRDHERGETQYF
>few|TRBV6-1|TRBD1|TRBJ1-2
TGTGCCAGCAGTGACAGGGGGCGCGGTGGCTACACCTTC
CASSDRGRGGYTF
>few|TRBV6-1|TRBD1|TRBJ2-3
TGTGCCAGCAGAAACAGGGGCGCATCCACTGCGGATACGCAGTATTTT
CASRNRGASTADTQYF
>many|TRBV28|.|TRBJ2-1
TGTGCCACCGGGGGAGGGGGGTTGAGAAATGAGCAGTTCTTC
CATGGGGLRNEQFF
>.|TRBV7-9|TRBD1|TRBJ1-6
TGTGCCAGCAGCTCCCGGGGGACAGCTATGGAGAGGGGACCCCTCCACTTT
CASSSRGTAMERGPLHF
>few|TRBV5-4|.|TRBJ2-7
TGTGCCAGCAGCTCAAGGACAGTTCCCACCGAGCAGTACTTC
CASSSRTVPTEQYF
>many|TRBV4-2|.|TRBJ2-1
TGTGCCAGCAGCCAACGCTTGGGGGTTAGCTCGACCCCTTACAATGAGCAGTTCTTC
CASSQRLGVSSTPYNEQFF
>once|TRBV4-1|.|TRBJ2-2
TGCGCCAGCAGCCAAGATAGGGGGGGACCGACGAACACCGGGGAGCTGTTTTTT
CASSQDRGGPTNTGELFF
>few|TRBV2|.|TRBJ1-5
TGTGCCAGCAGTGTAGGGAATACTCAGCCCCAGCATTTT
CASSVGNTQPQHF
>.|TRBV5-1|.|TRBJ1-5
TGCGCCAGCAGCTTGGGCGAGGGGGGGCCTAGCAATCAGCCCCAGCATTTT
CASSLGEGGPSNQPQHF
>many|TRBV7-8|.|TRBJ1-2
TGTGCCAGCAGCCCAAGGGGCAGGGGACTACTCAACGTAAACTATGGCTACACCTTC
CASSPRGRGLLNVNYGYTF
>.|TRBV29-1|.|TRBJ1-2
TGCAGCGTTGAAGAGTGGTCGGACTCTAACTATGGCTACACCTTC
CSVEEWSDSNYGYTF
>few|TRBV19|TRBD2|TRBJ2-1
TGTGCCAGTAGTATCTCATTCGCTAGCGGGAGTAGGAATGAGCAGTTCTTC
CASSISFASGSRNEQFF
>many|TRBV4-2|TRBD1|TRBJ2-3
TGTGCCAGCAGCCAAGTGAGACAGGGCTTAAGCACAGATACGCAGTATTTT
CASSQVRQGLSTDTQYF